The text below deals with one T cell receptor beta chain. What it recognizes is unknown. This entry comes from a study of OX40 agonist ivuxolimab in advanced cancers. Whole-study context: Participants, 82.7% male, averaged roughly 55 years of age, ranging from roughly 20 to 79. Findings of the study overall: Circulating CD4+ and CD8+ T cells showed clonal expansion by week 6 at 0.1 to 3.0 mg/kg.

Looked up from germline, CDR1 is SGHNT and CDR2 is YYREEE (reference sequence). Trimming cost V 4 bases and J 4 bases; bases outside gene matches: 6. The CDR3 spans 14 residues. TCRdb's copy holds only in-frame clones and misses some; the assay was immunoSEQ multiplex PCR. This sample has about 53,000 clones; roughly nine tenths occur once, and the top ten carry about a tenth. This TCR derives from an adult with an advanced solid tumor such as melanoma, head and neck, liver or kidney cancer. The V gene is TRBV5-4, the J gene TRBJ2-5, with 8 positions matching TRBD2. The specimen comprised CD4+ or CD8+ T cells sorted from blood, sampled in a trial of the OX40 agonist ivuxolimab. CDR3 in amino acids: CASSLTSEGETQYF. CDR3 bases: TGTGCCAGCAGCCTGACTAGCGAGGGAGAGACCCAGTACTTC.